Each of the 21 T cell receptor beta chains below was sequenced from the same sample in a study of T-cell memory formation after mild COVID-19. TCRdb processed the 5' RACE reads anew with MiXCR; each CDR3 protein has one entry. The sample lists around 410,000 distinct CDR3 sequences, more than 20% occurring once. The sample taken for sequencing was PBMCs or a T cell subset sorted from them (not recorded which). All receptors come from an adult woman who had mild COVID-19 (a few samples of this study predate the infection). Cell type and time point are not known.

This clonotype came up a few times. Here the CDR3 reads CASSFLAGVDEQYF. The CDR3 coding sequence is TGTGCCAGCAGTTTTCTAGCGGGGGTTGACGAGCAGTACTTC. The V gene is TRBV27, the J gene TRBJ2-7; 10 nucleotides align to TRBD2. Germline V gene sequence: CDR1 MNHEY, CDR2 SMNVEV (reference sequence). V trimming: 3 bases; J trimming: 5 bases; junction bases outside the gene matches: 4. The CDR3 has 14 residues.

This clonotype was recorded a few times. The chain has TRBV3-1 and TRBJ2-5; TRBD1 matches at 8 bases. With V trimmed by 4 bases and J by 5 bases, 6 bases remained unmatched. Germline V lookup: CDR1 LGHDT, CDR2 YNNKEL (reference sequence). The CDR3 covers 14 residues. CDR3 amino acids: CASSRRTGKETQYF. CDR3 nucleotide sequence: TGTGCCAGCAGCCGCAGGACAGGGAAGGAGACCCAGTACTTC.

The chain joins TRBV27 to TRBJ1-1; D is undetermined. The CDR3 sequence is 12 residues long. Trimming shortened V by 5 bases and J by 8 bases, and 12 bases separated the two germline ends. Germline CDR1 is MNHEY and CDR2 is SMNVEV (reference sequence). CDR3 amino acids: CASSIPWSEAFF. In nucleotides, the CDR3 is TGTGCCAGCAGTATCCCGTGGTCCGAAGCTTTCTTT.

This clonotype was detected a few times. The chain has TRBV20-1 and TRBJ2-3; no clear D. V dropped 0 bases and J dropped 6 bases, with 13 bases sitting between them. This CDR3 has 14 amino acids. In germline, CDR1 is DFQATT, CDR2 SNEGSKA (reference sequence). CDR3 sequence reads: CSARDRTHGDTQYF. The CDR3 DNA reads as TGCAGTGCTAGAGATCGGACCCACGGGGATACGCAGTATTTT.

This clonotype came up a few times. The chain joins TRBV6-5 to TRBJ1-1, with no clear D. Trimming took off 7 bases at V and 1 base at J, with 10 bases between the two ends. This CDR3 contains 13 residues. Germline-derived CDR1 and CDR2 are MNHEY and SVGAGI. DNA of the CDR3: TGTGCCAGCACCCGACGCGCGAACACTGAAGCTTTCTTT. The encoded protein is CASTRRANTEAFF.

A few counts support this clonotype. This sequence joins TRBV12-3 or TRBV12-4 and TRBJ2-2; TRBD2 matches 11 bases. J lost 4 bases, V lost 0 bases, and 7 bases had no gene match. The length of the CDR3 is 18 residues. In DNA form, the CDR3 reads TGTGCCAGCAGTTTAGCGATCTTAGCGGGAGGGGCCACCGGGGAGCTGTTTTTT. Translation gives CASSLAILAGGATGELFF.

The chain employs TRBV9 and TRBJ2-2, with 8 bases that match TRBD2. Germline V gives CDR1 SGDLS, CDR2 YYNGEE. The CDR3 covers 15 residues. V dropped 0 bases and J dropped 3; count of bases not matched to a gene: 1. Written as DNA, the CDR3 is TGTGCCAGCAGCGTAGCGGGGGGGTACACCGGGGAGCTGTTTTTT. Amino acid sequence: CASSVAGGYTGELFF.

This chain links TRBV7-9 with TRBJ1-1, with unresolved D. CDR3 length: 13 amino acids. CDR1 and CDR2 from the germline V gene are SEHNR and FQNEAQ (reference sequence). V was pared by 6 bases and J by 0 bases, with 8 bases between. The CDR3 is CASSQLMNTEAFF. Here the CDR3 DNA reads TGTGCCAGCAGTCAACTGATGAACACTGAAGCTTTCTTT.

This clonotype appeared once. The V call is TRBV7-9, the J call TRBJ1-1; D is unresolved. The CDR3 length is 14 residues. V lost 1 base and J lost 0, with 6 bases in between. Germline values: CDR1 SEHNR, CDR2 FQNEAQ (reference sequence). CDR3 sequence reads: CASSLVIMNTEAFF. The CDR3 coding sequence is TGTGCCAGCAGCTTAGTGATAATGAACACTGAAGCTTTCTTT.

CDR3 nucleotide sequence: TGTGCCAGCAGCTACGACAGGGTCGCGGAAAAACTGTTTTTT. Residues: CASSYDRVAEKLFF. V and J are TRBV4-2 and TRBJ1-4; 7 nucleotides match TRBD1. The length of the CDR3 is 14 residues. CDR1 is LGHNA and CDR2 is YNFKEQ in the germline V gene. V was clipped by 5 bases and J by 8 bases; unmatched bases: 8.

The rearrangement uses TRBV11-1 and TRBJ2-7; D possibly corresponds to TRBD1 (5 bases). The CDR3 totals 18 residues. The V gene's germline CDR1 is SGHAT and CDR2 FQDESV (reference sequence). The germline V and J ends were trimmed by 5 bases and 3 bases, with 26 bases remaining between them. This CDR3 is CASSLLGPRQTRFYEQYF. The CDR3 nucleotides read TGTGCCAGCAGCCTCCTTGGGCCCCGACAGACGCGATTCTACGAGCAGTACTTC.

This clonotype was picked up a small number of times. The V and J genes are TRBV6-5 and TRBJ2-2; 8 nucleotides match TRBD2. Losses at the gene ends were 3 bases for V and 8 bases for J; bases not matched to a gene: 5. The CDR3 has 14 amino acids. CDR1 MNHEY and CDR2 SVGAGI come from the germline V gene. In DNA form, the CDR3 reads TGTGCCAGCAGTTATGACGGGAGGGCTGGGGAGCTGTTTTTT. This sequence encodes CASSYDGRAGELFF.

This clonotype has only a few counts. The J gene is TRBJ1-4, the V gene TRBV7-2, with TRBD1 matching 9 bases. The germline V gene encodes CDR1 SGHTA and CDR2 FQGNSA. CDR3 size: 15 residues. J lost 5 bases, V lost 1 base, and 2 bases had no gene match. The CDR3 DNA reads TGTGCCAGCAGCTTAGTCGGGACAGGGAATGAAAAACTGTTTTTT. Its protein product is CASSLVGTGNEKLFF.

This clonotype was picked up a small number of times. The rearrangement joins TRBV7-9 to TRBJ2-5; the match to TRBD2 covers 11 bases. Unmatched junction bases numbered 6, after V lost 2 bases and J lost 1 base. The CDR3 loop spans 17 amino acids. The V gene's germline CDR1 is SEHNR and CDR2 FQNEAQ (reference sequence). Here the CDR3 DNA reads TGTGCCAGCAGCTTAAGAGCTAGCGGGGGGTTCCAAGAGACCCAGTACTTC. Translation gives CASSLRASGGFQETQYF.

This clonotype was found a few times. V gene TRBV7-9 combines with J gene TRBJ2-7, with unresolved D. Per the germline V gene, CDR1 is SEHNR and CDR2 is FQNEAQ (reference sequence). The CDR3 is made up of 13 amino acids. V was clipped by 0 bases and J by 6 bases, with 9 bases between them. The CDR3 is CASSLASSREQYF. In DNA, the CDR3 is TGTGCCAGCAGCTTAGCGTCCTCTCGCGAGCAGTACTTC.

This clonotype has a handful of counts. This sequence joins TRBV5-1 and TRBJ2-1, with D uncertain. CDR1 is SGHRS, CDR2 YFSETQ, per germline. Trimming stripped 0 bases from V and 6 bases from J, with 7 bases between. The CDR3 has 13 amino acids. CDR3: CASSLAIPNEQFF. The CDR3 DNA reads TGCGCCAGCAGCTTGGCAATCCCCAATGAGCAGTTCTTC.

This clonotype was found a few times. The rearrangement uses TRBV6-6 and TRBJ2-7, with D perhaps matching TRBD1 or TRBD2 (5 bases each). CDR1 is MNHNY and CDR2 is SVGAGI in the germline V gene (reference sequence). This CDR3 comprises 16 residues. Trimming cost V 6 bases and J 5 bases, with 23 bases left between them. The chain's CDR3 is CASSHRVGVRSNEQYF. The CDR3 nucleotides read TGTGCCAGCAGCCACCGCGTGGGGGTAAGGTCGAACGAGCAGTACTTC.

CDR3 residues: CASSLGPREFLRRETQYF. The CDR3, as DNA: TGTGCCAGCAGCTTAGGCCCGCGGGAGTTCCTCCGGCGGGAGACCCAGTACTTC. V is TRBV7-8 and J is TRBJ2-5; 7 bases line up with TRBD2. The CDR3 runs 18 residues. Germline assignment: CDR1 SGHVS and CDR2 FQNEAQ. V lost 1 base to trimming and J lost 5 bases; unmatched junction nucleotides: 16.

Here the CDR3 DNA reads TGCAGCGTTGCAGAGGGAGGGAGCAATCAGCCCCAGCATTTT. This sequence encodes CSVAEGGSNQPQHF. The chain combines TRBV29-1 with TRBJ1-5, with D hard to call. With 4 bases removed from V and 1 base from J, the gap between germline ends came to 11 bases. CDR3 length: 14 residues. CDR1 and CDR2 from the germline V gene are SQVTM and ANQGSEA.

There are a few counts of this clonotype. The genes are TRBV9 and TRBJ2-3, with a possible D match to TRBD2 (7 bases). The ends were cut back, 0 bases at V and 2 bases at J, with 10 bases in the middle. Germline V lookup: CDR1 SGDLS, CDR2 YYNGEE. This CDR3 spans 15 amino acids. CDR3 protein: CASSVEGGATDTQYF. The CDR3 nucleotides are TGTGCCAGCAGCGTAGAAGGGGGGGCCACAGATACGCAGTATTTT.

This chain connects TRBV6-6 to TRBJ1-2; no firm D call. Germline V lookup: CDR1 MNHNY, CDR2 SVGAGI (reference sequence). The CDR3 consists of 13 residues. The germline V and J ends were trimmed by 7 bases and 6 bases, with 15 bases remaining between them. The CDR3 sequence is CASTEGFQHGYTF. The CDR3 nucleotides read TGTGCCAGCACCGAGGGATTTCAGCATGGCTACACCTTC.